Below, 13 T cell receptor beta chains from the same sample are listed, as sequenced in a study of neoadjuvant anti-PD-1 for oral cavity cancer. Clones were read by immunoSEQ multiplex PCR, and TCRdb kept only the in-frame ones, dropping some. This table holds some 15,000 clones, 35% to 40% found once. Stated time point: after neoadjuvant nivolumab, at surgical resection. Sequences were derived from tumor tissue, sampled after nivolumab (anti-PD-1) treatment. The origin of the receptors is a person between 40 and 85 years old with oral cavity squamous cell carcinoma.

The V call is TRBV19, the J call TRBJ2-7; D gene ambiguous. V lost 4 bases, J lost 5 bases, and 12 bases lay in between. Germline CDR1 is LNHDA and CDR2 is SQIVND (reference sequence). This CDR3 has 13 amino acids. CDR3 nucleotide sequence: TGTGCCAGTAGTACTGCAGGTTCCCACGAGCAGTACTTC. It translates to CASSTAGSHEQYF.

The chain is built from TRBV15 and TRBJ2-5; 9 bases are a match to TRBD1. Germline CDR1 LNHNV, CDR2 YYDKDF (reference sequence). Trimming cost V 4 bases and J 5 bases; bases outside gene matches: 5. CDR3 length equals 14 residues. For the CDR3, the DNA is TGTGCCACCAGCAATTGGGGACAGGGTGAGACCCAGTACTTC. Its protein is CATSNWGQGETQYF.

This clone was recorded a few times. This chain connects TRBV10-1 to TRBJ1-1, with D tentatively TRBD1 (6 bases). Trimming stripped 5 bases from V and 4 bases from J, with 17 bases between. The germline gives CDR1 WNHNN, CDR2 SYGVQD (reference sequence). CDR3 length equals 15 residues. The CDR3 protein is CASSRTGFPGTEAFF. CDR3 DNA sequence: TGCGCCAGCAGTCGCACAGGGTTCCCGGGCACTGAAGCTTTCTTT.

This chain connects TRBV7-3 to TRBJ1-1, with TRBD1 identical over 9 bases. CDR1 is SGHTA, CDR2 FQGTGA, per germline. Unmatched junction bases numbered 2, after V lost 5 bases and J lost 4 bases. The CDR3 contains 13 residues. DNA for the CDR3: TGTGCCAGCAGCGCGACAGGGGGCACTGAAGCTTTCTTT. It codes for CASSATGGTEAFF.

This clone was seen only a few times. The chain joins TRBV4-1 to TRBJ2-1; unclear D gene. The CDR3 is made up of 14 amino acids. Germline assignment: CDR1 MGHRA and CDR2 YSYEKL. The ends were cut back, 4 bases at V and 10 bases at J, with 17 bases in the middle. This chain's CDR3 is CASSPEERALEQFF. In DNA, the CDR3 is TGCGCCAGCAGCCCTGAGGAGAGAGCGCTCGAGCAGTTCTTC.

This sequence joins TRBV5-6 and TRBJ1-5; 11 bases are a match to TRBD1. The CDR3 covers 16 residues. Germline V gene sequence: CDR1 SGHDT, CDR2 YYEEEE. Trimming cost V 1 base and J 4 bases; bases outside gene matches: 4. The CDR3, as DNA: TGTGCCAGCAGCTTGAGGACAGGGGGCGTAAATCAGCCCCAGCATTTT. Translating gives CASSLRTGGVNQPQHF.

The chain links TRBV5-6 to TRBJ1-6; D remains ambiguous. The CDR3 covers 12 residues. Trimming removed 0 bases at V and 8 bases at J, with 3 bases between. The germline gives CDR1 SGHDT, CDR2 YYEEEE. CDR3 coding DNA: TGTGCCAGCAGCTTGGTTGATTCACCCCTCCACTTT. Protein product: CASSLVDSPLHF.

V is TRBV5-4 and J is TRBJ1-3, with D possibly being TRBD1 (6 bases). Germline CDR1 SGHNT, CDR2 YYREEE (reference sequence). Trimming shortened V by 0 bases and J by 3 bases, and 7 bases separated the two germline ends. The CDR3 runs 14 residues. CDR3 in DNA: TGTGCCAGCAGCTTGGCAGGGGTTGGAAACACCATATATTTT. This sequence encodes CASSLAGVGNTIYF. The full variable domain, in which reference TRBV5-4 and TRBJ1-3 provide the parts outside the CDR3, is ETGVTQSPTHLIKTRGQQVTLRCSSQSGHNTVSWYQQALGQGPQFIFQYYREEENGRGNFPPRFSGLQFPNYSSELNVNALELDDSALYLCASSLAGVGNTIYFGEGSWLTVV.

The chain is built from TRBV4-3 and TRBJ2-1; D perhaps matches TRBD1 (6 bases). Trimming pared 0 bases from V and 0 bases from J, leaving 12 bases between. CDR3 length: 17 residues. The germline CDR1 and CDR2 sequences are LGHNA and YSLEER. The CDR3 here is CASSQDFRGSSYNEQFF. CDR3 sequence (DNA): TGCGCCAGCAGCCAAGACTTTAGGGGGAGCTCCTACAATGAGCAGTTCTTC.

The chain recombines TRBV6-5 with TRBJ2-7; D might be TRBD2 (6 bases). CDR1 and CDR2 from the germline V gene are MNHEY and SVGAGI. The CDR3 loop spans 12 amino acids. Trimming removed 6 bases at V and 6 bases at J, with 12 bases between. The CDR3 DNA sequence: TGTGCCAGCAGGGCAACTAGCCTCGAGCAGTACTTC. As protein: CASRATSLEQYF.

The chain links TRBV2 to TRBJ1-2; 8 nucleotides agree with TRBD1. V lost 2 bases and J lost 7; bases outside the gene matches: 21. The CDR3 spans 19 residues. Per germline, CDR1 SNHLY and CDR2 FYNNEI. The CDR3 loop is CASSEIFQGANGWSGGYTF. The CDR3 bases are TGTGCCAGCAGTGAAATCTTCCAGGGGGCGAATGGTTGGTCAGGTGGCTACACCTTC.

The chain combines TRBV7-6 with TRBJ2-2, with 8 bases fitting TRBD1. The germline V gene has CDR1 SGHVS and CDR2 FNYEAQ. The CDR3 has 15 amino acids. After removal of 5 bases from V and 2 bases from J, the junction contained 4 bases not matched to a gene. CDR3 region: CASSRQGANTGELFF. The CDR3 DNA follows: TGTGCCAGCAGCCGCCAGGGGGCCAACACCGGGGAGCTGTTTTTT.

The genes are TRBV5-8 and TRBJ1-3; unclear D gene. V lost 3 bases and J 0 bases, leaving 7 bases between the germline ends. In germline, CDR1 is SGHTS, CDR2 YDEGEE. CDR3 length: 14 residues. CDR3 DNA: TGTGCCAGCAGCTGGTGGGTCTCTGGAAACACCATATATTTT. It is translated as CASSWWVSGNTIYF.